This T cell receptor (beta chain) came from a study of human T cells and chemical hapten exposure. CDR1 is MNHEY and CDR2 is SVGEGT in the germline V gene. The CDR3 loop spans 12 amino acids. With 2 bases removed from V and 4 bases from J, the gap between germline ends came to 5 bases. Unique molecular identifiers were attached to individual cDNA molecules within the library. TCRdb independently ran MiXCR on the RACE reads; one entry per CDR3 protein. The sample contains approximately 90,000 distinct CDR3 sequences, approximately 10% of which appear only once. As to time point: patch test 2, 6 weeks after DPC sensitization. Treatment meaning: therapeutic diphenylcyclopropenone sensitization with weekly scalp DPC. The study enrolled 18 to 70-year-old alopecia patients suitable for DPC. This clonotype was detected a few times.

Sequencing was performed on whole blood, taken in connection with sensitization to the hapten diphenylcyclopropenone (DPC). The chain employs TRBV6-2 or TRBV6-3 and TRBJ1-2; D is perhaps TRBD1 (5 bases). The source of this sequence is a man aged 35 to 55 with alopecia areata. Some clones in this sample may be carry-over from other donors' samples. Here the CDR3 DNA reads TGTGCCAGCAGTTACCAGGGCTATGGCTACACCTTC. It yields the protein CASSYQGYGYTF.